Below are 18 T cell receptor beta chains sequenced from a single sample in a study of cytomegalovirus exposure and HLA in healthy donors. A multiplex PCR was run with 60 Vbeta primers and 13 Jbeta primers. Assay used: immunoSEQ multiplex PCR; TCRdb lists only in-frame clones, some missing. The sample has roughly 140,000 clones; about four fifths are singletons. Sequenced: PBMCs. The receptors here all came from a male donor in good health and CMV-seronegative.

This rearrangement joins TRBV19 to TRBJ1-5; D may be TRBD1 (6 bases). Germline CDR1 reads LNHDA; CDR2 reads SQIVND (reference sequence). The CDR3 covers 15 residues. Trimming removed 8 bases at V and 4 bases at J, with 18 bases between. CDR3 loop: CASSDSYSLNQPQHF. Here the CDR3 DNA reads TGTGCCAGTTCGGACAGCTACTCTTTAAATCAGCCCCAGCATTTT.

The CDR3 region is CASRLRQGSFPQHF. CDR3 in DNA: TGTGCCAGCCGCCTAAGACAGGGCTCCTTTCCCCAGCATTTT. The chain is built from TRBV5-8 and TRBJ1-5, with 7 bases that match TRBD1. V lost 7 bases to trimming and J lost 10 bases; unmatched junction nucleotides: 14. The CDR3 totals 14 residues. The V gene's germline CDR1 is SGHTS and CDR2 YDEGEE.

The genes are TRBV6-6 and TRBJ2-7; 10 bases match TRBD1. The CDR3 extends over 16 amino acids. J gave up 0 bases and V 5 bases, and 7 bases lay outside the gene matches. Germline V CDR1 and CDR2: MNHNY, SVGAGI (reference sequence). This CDR3 reads CASSRGTGASSYEQYF. The CDR3 bases are TGTGCCAGCAGTCGGGGGACAGGGGCGAGCTCCTACGAGCAGTACTTC.

The chain has TRBV6-1 and TRBJ2-5; D perhaps matches TRBD2 (5 bases). The CDR3 runs 10 residues. Germline V CDR1 and CDR2: MNHNS, SASEGT. The ends were cut back, 3 bases at V and 11 bases at J, with 7 bases in the middle. CDR3 protein: CASSDWEQYF. CDR3 bases: TGTGCCAGCAGTGATTGGGAGCAGTACTTC.

CDR3 sequence (DNA): TGTGCCAGCAGGTCGGGACAGGGGGCGCGTGAGCAGTACTTC. Protein: CASRSGQGAREQYF. The gene calls are TRBV6-5 and TRBJ2-7; the match to TRBD1 covers 12 bases. Trimming at V came to 6 bases and at J to 7 bases, leaving 7 bases not matched to a gene. In germline, CDR1 is MNHEY, CDR2 SVGAGI. The CDR3 is 14 amino acids.

CDR3: CATSRVGGQETQYF. DNA for the CDR3: TGTGCCACCAGCAGAGTGGGGGGGCAGGAGACCCAGTACTTC. The chain links TRBV15 to TRBJ2-5, with TRBD2 as a possible D gene (7 bases). The CDR3 totals 14 residues. With 1 base removed from V and 5 bases from J, the gap between germline ends came to 11 bases. The germline V gene has CDR1 LNHNV and CDR2 YYDKDF (reference sequence).

CDR3 nucleotides: TGTGCCAGCAGCCACGGACTAGCGGCAGATACGCAGTATTTT. Translated, it gives CASSHGLAADTQYF. V is TRBV9 and J is TRBJ2-3; 10 bases match TRBD2. J gave up 4 bases and V 4 bases, and 3 bases lay outside the gene matches. The CDR3 loop spans 14 amino acids. Germline CDR1 reads SGDLS; CDR2 reads YYNGEE. Drawing the rest from reference TRBV9 and TRBJ2-3, the complete variable domain is DSGVTQTPKHLITATGQRVTLRCSPRSGDLSVYWYQQSLDQGLQFLIQYYNGEERAKGNILERFSAQQFPDLHSELNLSSLELGDSALYFCASSHGLAADTQYFGPGTRLTVL.

The J gene is TRBJ2-1, the V gene TRBV7-2; a possible D gene is TRBD2 (5 bases). The CDR3 runs to 14 residues. Germline V CDR1 and CDR2: SGHTA, FQGNSA. V was trimmed by 3 bases and J by 11 bases, leaving 17 bases between them. DNA of the CDR3: TGTGCCAGCAGCTTGCCCGGGGTGGCGGTAAAGCAGTTCTTC. This codes for CASSLPGVAVKQFF.

The chain combines TRBV9 with TRBJ2-3; D remains unclear. Trimming left V 2 bases short and J 2 bases short, with 6 bases between. Germline CDR1 is SGDLS and CDR2 is YYNGEE. The CDR3 runs 13 residues. CDR3 nucleotides: TGTGCCAGCAGCGTCGTTGTCACAGATACGCAGTATTTT. Amino acids: CASSVVVTDTQYF. Filled out from reference TRBV9 and TRBJ2-3, the complete variable domain reads DSGVTQTPKHLITATGQRVTLRCSPRSGDLSVYWYQQSLDQGLQFLIQYYNGEERAKGNILERFSAQQFPDLHSELNLSSLELGDSALYFCASSVVVTDTQYFGPGTRLTVL.

CDR3 loop: CASSAMASSNQPQHF. In nucleotides, the CDR3 is TGTGCCAGCAGTGCCATGGCTAGTAGCAATCAGCCCCAGCATTTT. The chain recombines TRBV6-1 with TRBJ1-5; D remains unclear. Germline V lookup: CDR1 MNHNS, CDR2 SASEGT. Trimming took off 4 bases at V and 0 bases at J, with 10 bases between the two ends. The length of the CDR3 is 15 residues.

The V and J genes are TRBV5-4 and TRBJ2-3; TRBD2 agrees at 9 bases. The CDR3 length is 15 residues. V was pared by 2 bases and J by 5 bases, with 6 bases of the junction left unmatched. CDR1 SGHNT and CDR2 YYREEE come from the germline V gene (reference sequence). CDR3 in DNA: TGTGCCAGCAGCTTAGTGGGACTAGCCTTAGATACGCAGTATTTT. Translated, it gives CASSLVGLALDTQYF.

The CDR3 coding sequence is TGTGCCAGCAGTCTCGGGACTAGCGTCACAGATACGCAGTATTTT. It yields the protein CASSLGTSVTDTQYF. The chain recombines TRBV28 with TRBJ2-3; 10 bases line up with TRBD2. After removal of 5 bases from V and 2 bases from J, the junction contained 4 bases not matched to a gene. The CDR3 loop spans 15 amino acids. Germline-derived CDR1 and CDR2 are MDHEN and SYDVKM. Drawing the rest from reference TRBV28 and TRBJ2-3, the complete variable domain is DVKVTQSSRYLVKRTGEKVFLECVQDMDHENMFWYRQDPGLGLRLIYFSYDVKMKEKGDIPEGYSVSREKKERFSLILESASTNQTSMYLCASSLGTSVTDTQYFGPGTRLTVL.

The CDR3 DNA reads TGTGCCAGCAGTTTAGACCTAGCATTAGGTTACAATGAGCAGTTCTTC. This translates into CASSLDLALGYNEQFF. V and J are TRBV27 and TRBJ2-1, with D possibly matching TRBD2 (5 bases). Germline V lookup: CDR1 MNHEY, CDR2 SMNVEV (reference sequence). There are 16 residues in the CDR3. V dropped 2 bases and J dropped 4 bases, with 15 bases sitting between them.

The rearrangement uses TRBV7-8 and TRBJ2-2; 9 positions agree with TRBD2. Per germline, CDR1 SGHVS and CDR2 FQNEAQ. The CDR3 has 16 residues. The V segment lost 6 bases and the J segment 7 bases; nucleotides outside the gene matches: 12. CDR3 residues: CASSSTYSGRNGELFF. The CDR3 DNA sequence: TGTGCCAGCAGTTCTACCTATAGCGGGAGAAACGGGGAGCTGTTTTTT.

The J gene is TRBJ1-6, the V gene TRBV27, with unresolved D. Looked up from germline, CDR1 is MNHEY and CDR2 is SMNVEV (reference sequence). Deletions cut 4 bases from V and 9 bases from J, with 13 bases between. This CDR3 spans 14 amino acids. In DNA form, the CDR3 reads TGTGCCAGCAGTTCGCGCGGAATTCGTTCACCCCTCCACTTT. Its protein is CASSSRGIRSPLHF.

The rearrangement joins TRBV6-5 to TRBJ1-1; D gene unclear. V lost 0 bases, J lost 1 base, and 12 bases lay in between. Germline CDR1 and CDR2: MNHEY and SVGAGI. This CDR3 comprises 16 residues. The CDR3 nucleotides read TGTGCCAGCAGTTACTCGATGCCGCTAGGGAACACTGAAGCTTTCTTT. Protein sequence: CASSYSMPLGNTEAFF.

The chain couples TRBV13 to TRBJ1-2; possibly TRBD1 for D (6 bases). CDR1 PRHDT and CDR2 FYEKMQ come from the germline V gene (reference sequence). Trimming took off 4 bases at V and 8 bases at J, with 14 bases between the two ends. The CDR3 loop spans 13 amino acids. The CDR3 region has the DNA TGTGCCAGCAGCTCAACAGGGCTAAGGGGCTACACCTTC. It is translated as CASSSTGLRGYTF.

This clone was seen only once. The chain combines TRBV6-1 with TRBJ2-7; D gene ambiguous. In germline, CDR1 is MNHNS, CDR2 SASEGT. The CDR3 has 13 amino acids. Trimming left V 5 bases short and J 0 bases short, with 8 bases between. DNA of the CDR3: TGTGCCAGCAGTCTAAGGAGCTCCTACGAGCAGTACTTC. Residues: CASSLRSSYEQYF.